The text below deals with one T cell receptor (beta chain). Other nucleotide sequences from this sample produce the same CDR3. This entry belongs to a study of blood T cell repertoires in COVID-19. The overall study: Acute-phase and convalescent COVID-19 samples originated in the United States, Italy and Spain. T cells, B-cell-depleted T cells, or PBMCs provided the cDNA or gDNA that served as material.

This CDR3 region has 11 residues. V dropped 2 bases and J dropped 8 bases, with 6 bases sitting between them. CDR1 SGHTA and CDR2 FQGNSA come from the germline V gene. The table came from immunoSEQ multiplex PCR; TCRdb's copy has only in-frame clones and leaves some out. The sample includes around 450,000 clones, roughly 87% of them seen just once. The sequencing input was PBMCs or T cells enriched from blood (not recorded which). The receptor's source is a woman between 18 and 30 years old who had recovered from COVID-19. This chain links TRBV7-2 with TRBJ1-1, with unresolved D. CDR3 coding DNA: TGTGCCAGCAGCTTATCAACAGAAGCTTTCTTT. Its translation: CASSLSTEAFF.